The clone carrying this T cell receptor (beta chain) was counted at least ten times. Its antigen is undetermined. These data come from a study of CD8 T cells in ankylosing spondylitis. With molecular barcodes, quantitative 5'-RACE was used to make the TCR beta libraries. A single record per CDR3 protein comes from TCRdb applying MiXCR to the 5' RACE reads. The sample has fewer than 250,000 distinct CDR3 sequences; approximately 10% are singletons. Study observations and caveats: In ankylosing spondylitis blood, a motif of eight highly homologous TCR beta variants appeared characteristic. Disease-linked clones, CD8+, were relatively rare in peripheral blood.

This CDR3 has 14 amino acids. The germline gives CDR1 WNHNN, CDR2 SYGVQD (reference sequence). V was clipped by 3 bases and J by 2 bases, with 8 bases between them. The rearrangement uses TRBV10-1 and TRBJ2-1; D unclear. This TCR came from a male donor with ankylosing spondylitis or in good health (not recorded which). The specimen sequenced was blood, either unsorted or a sorted T cell fraction (not recorded which). The CDR3 DNA is TGCGCCAGCAGTGAACCGGGTGCCTACAATGAGCAGTTCTTC. As protein: CASSEPGAYNEQFF.